The 18 T cell receptor beta chains listed next were all sequenced from one sample in a study of T cell clones after liver transplantation. The data were produced by immunoSEQ multiplex PCR, yet TCRdb's version contains in-frame clones alone and is incomplete. Among 15,000 to 20,000 clones, roughly nine tenths were seen once, and the ten largest hold under 15%. The source was CD8+ T cells from blood, collected around 45 months after liver transplant. These receptors were obtained from a human patient who received a liver transplant. Some T cells may be provided by the graft donor.

The chain uses TRBV28 and TRBJ2-5, with D perhaps TRBD2 (5 bases). V lost 6 bases and J lost 6, with 14 bases in between. The CDR3 has 13 amino acids. Per germline, CDR1 MDHEN and CDR2 SYDVKM. CDR3 sequence reads: CASRPVGEKTQYF. The DNA for the CDR3 is TGTGCCAGCAGGCCAGTGGGAGAAAAGACCCAGTACTTC.

Written as DNA, the CDR3 is TGCGCCAGCAGTCAATCGTCCAGGGGGCAAAGCAATCAGCCCCAGCATTTT. This translates into CASSQSSRGQSNQPQHF. The rearrangement links TRBV23-1 to TRBJ1-5; the match to TRBD1 covers 8 bases. TRBV23-1 is reported as an ORF; its role is uncertain. The CDR3 spans 17 residues. Trimming removed 0 bases from V and 1 base from J; junction bases left unmatched: 5.

This clone showed up just a few times. The chain employs TRBV11-2 and TRBJ2-1; 10 bases are a match to TRBD2. The germline V gene encodes CDR1 SGHAT and CDR2 FQNNGV. The V and J ends lost 5 bases and 4 bases, in that order; junction bases with no gene match: 11. The CDR3 consists of 17 residues. This chain's CDR3 is CASSDPKAGGGYNEQFF. For the CDR3, the DNA is TGTGCCAGCAGCGATCCAAAAGCGGGAGGGGGTTACAATGAGCAGTTCTTC.

This clone has only one observation. This rearrangement joins TRBV28 to TRBJ2-2; D assignment may be TRBD1 or TRBD2 (6 bases each). Germline V lookup: CDR1 MDHEN, CDR2 SYDVKM. The CDR3 has 15 amino acids. The V end lost 3 bases, the J end lost 4 bases, and 12 bases lay between the germline ends. In DNA form, the CDR3 reads TGTGCCAGCAGTTTTAGGGGGGCGATCACCGGGGAGCTGTTTTTT. Translating it yields CASSFRGAITGELFF.

The chain couples TRBV6-9 to TRBJ1-1; D is possibly TRBD1 (5 bases). The germline V and J ends were trimmed by 3 bases and 5 bases, with 16 bases remaining between them. The CDR3 has 15 amino acids. Germline-derived CDR1 and CDR2 are MNHGY and SVAAGI. The CDR3, as DNA: TGTGCCAGCAGTTACGGGGGTGAAAAAGGGACTGAAGCTTTCTTT. It codes for CASSYGGEKGTEAFF.

The rearrangement joins TRBV5-1 to TRBJ2-5; D call uncertain. Germline V lookup: CDR1 SGHRS, CDR2 YFSETQ. The CDR3 contains 13 residues. With 4 bases removed from V and 0 bases from J, the gap between germline ends came to 7 bases. CDR3 sequence reads: CASSPPNQETQYF. Here the CDR3 DNA reads TGCGCCAGCAGCCCCCCAAACCAAGAGACCCAGTACTTC.

The chain employs TRBV28 and TRBJ2-1, with 7 bases that match TRBD2. Germline trimming cut 3 bases from V and 7 bases from J; bases unmatched to any gene: 9. Germline CDR1 and CDR2: MDHEN and SYDVKM. There are 15 residues in the CDR3. This chain's CDR3 is CASSLKWREGNEQFF. In nucleotides, the CDR3 is TGTGCCAGCAGTTTGAAGTGGAGGGAGGGAAATGAGCAGTTCTTC.

This chain connects TRBV7-9 to TRBJ2-7; D gene ambiguous. The CDR3 has 13 residues. Trimming shortened V by 3 bases and J by 4 bases, and 10 bases separated the two germline ends. The germline V gene has CDR1 SEHNR and CDR2 FQNEAQ (reference sequence). As DNA, the CDR3 is TGTGCCAGCAGCTTTTCGGCTTCATACGAGCAGTACTTC. It translates to CASSFSASYEQYF.

The sample holds a few counts of this clone. The V and J genes are TRBV30 and TRBJ2-5; TRBD2 agrees at 7 bases. Germline V gene lookup returns CDR1 GTSNPN and CDR2 SVGIG (reference sequence). J gave up 1 base and V 1 base, and 6 bases lay outside the gene matches. The CDR3 is made up of 15 amino acids. The CDR3 sequence is CAWSGGEGTQETQYF. In DNA, the CDR3 is TGTGCCTGGAGTGGAGGGGAGGGGACCCAAGAGACCCAGTACTTC.

J is TRBJ1-1 and V is TRBV6-1; D uncertain. Between the trimmed V and J ends, which lost 3 bases and 0 bases, there was a span of 8 bases. The CDR3 runs to 14 residues. CDR1 and CDR2 (germline): MNHNS, SASEGT. CDR3 sequence reads: CASSDGGMNTEAFF. Written as DNA, the CDR3 is TGTGCCAGCAGTGATGGCGGGATGAACACTGAAGCTTTCTTT.

The chain combines TRBV7-3 with TRBJ2-1; 7 bases map to TRBD2. The germline V gene has CDR1 SGHTA and CDR2 FQGTGA. This CDR3 has 14 amino acids. V lost 5 bases to trimming and J lost 3 bases; unmatched junction nucleotides: 4. The CDR3 region has the DNA TGTGCCAGCAGCCGCGGCGGGGGCTACAATGAGCAGTTCTTC. It codes for CASSRGGGYNEQFF.

The genes are TRBV5-5 and TRBJ2-7, with 7 bases fitting TRBD1. The CDR3 is 14 amino acids. The germline V gene has CDR1 SGHKS and CDR2 YYEKEE (reference sequence). With 1 base clipped from V and 3 bases from J, the junction kept 4 bases outside the gene matches. As DNA, the CDR3 is TGTGCCAGCAGCTTGCCTACAGGGGACTACGAGCAGTACTTC. Translation: CASSLPTGDYEQYF.

The J gene is TRBJ1-5, the V gene TRBV2; D might be TRBD1 (5 bases). Germline CDR1 is SNHLY and CDR2 is FYNNEI. The germline V and J ends were trimmed by 8 bases and 0 bases, with 14 bases remaining between them. The CDR3 totals 15 residues. CDR3 sequence: CASGAGTHSNQPQHF. In DNA form, the CDR3 reads TGTGCCAGCGGCGCTGGGACCCATAGCAATCAGCCCCAGCATTTT.

This clone turned up a few times. The chain uses TRBV27 and TRBJ2-7, with 8 bases matching TRBD1. The V and J ends lost 2 bases and 6 bases, in that order; junction bases with no gene match: 3. The CDR3 is 13 residues long. Germline CDR1 MNHEY, CDR2 SMNVEV (reference sequence). The DNA for the CDR3 is TGTGCCAGCAGTTTACTCACAGGGGGCGAGCAGTACTTC. This encodes CASSLLTGGEQYF.

The V and J genes are TRBV12-5 and TRBJ2-2; D perhaps matches TRBD2 (5 bases). Germline CDR1 is LGHNT and CDR2 is FRNRAP. Trimming removed 2 bases at V and 7 bases at J, with 8 bases between. This CDR3 is 13 amino acids long. CDR3 residues: CASGLSGIGELFF. The CDR3 bases are TGTGCTAGTGGTTTGAGCGGAATCGGGGAGCTGTTTTTT.

The chain joins TRBV2 to TRBJ2-7; 9 bases agree with TRBD2. J gave up 7 bases and V 9 bases, and 7 bases lay outside the gene matches. The CDR3 spans 12 residues. In germline, CDR1 is SNHLY, CDR2 FYNNEI. The CDR3, as DNA: TGTGCCAGTTTAGCGGGAGTGGGAGAGCAGTACTTC. This codes for CASLAGVGEQYF.

The chain joins TRBV4-1 to TRBJ2-5, with D tentatively TRBD2 (6 bases). With 1 base removed from V and 6 bases from J, the gap between germline ends came to 18 bases. CDR1 and CDR2 (germline): MGHRA, YSYEKL. The CDR3 is made up of 16 amino acids. In DNA, the CDR3 is TGCGCCAGCAGCCAAGCCGGGACTTCCCAAGGAAAGACCCAGTACTTC. The encoded protein is CASSQAGTSQGKTQYF.

By share of the sample, this clone is medium-sized. The chain uses TRBV28 and TRBJ2-5; D tentatively fits TRBD1 or TRBD2 (5 bases each). Trimming pared 4 bases from V and 7 bases from J, leaving 19 bases between. CDR1 is MDHEN, CDR2 SYDVKM, per germline. This CDR3 contains 15 residues. The CDR3 is CASSSGRTSTWTQYF. In DNA form, the CDR3 reads TGTGCCAGCAGTTCGGGACGGACTTCCACCTGGACCCAGTACTTC.